Listed here is a single T cell receptor (beta chain). Its cognate antigen is unknown. Assay: immunoSEQ multiplex PCR; the TCRdb copy retains only in-frame clones and omits some. The sample gives 200,000 to 250,000 clones, around 88% of which show up once; about 2.9% is in the top ten. This entry comes from a study of cytomegalovirus exposure and HLA in healthy donors. Broader study findings: Three of the chains that were CMV-associated were confirmed in vitro to be specific for CMV antigens.

With V trimmed by 3 bases and J by 4 bases, 0 bases remained unmatched. Per the germline V gene, CDR1 is SGHVS and CDR2 is FNYEAQ. The CDR3 is 13 residues long. Source material: PBMCs. The clonotype originates from a woman aged 18-29 years in good health and CMV-seronegative. The chain uses TRBV7-6 and TRBJ1-5, with 7 positions matching TRBD1. For the CDR3, the DNA is TGTGCCAGCAGCTTGGACAGGAATCAGCCCCAGCATTTT. Amino acid sequence: CASSLDRNQPQHF.